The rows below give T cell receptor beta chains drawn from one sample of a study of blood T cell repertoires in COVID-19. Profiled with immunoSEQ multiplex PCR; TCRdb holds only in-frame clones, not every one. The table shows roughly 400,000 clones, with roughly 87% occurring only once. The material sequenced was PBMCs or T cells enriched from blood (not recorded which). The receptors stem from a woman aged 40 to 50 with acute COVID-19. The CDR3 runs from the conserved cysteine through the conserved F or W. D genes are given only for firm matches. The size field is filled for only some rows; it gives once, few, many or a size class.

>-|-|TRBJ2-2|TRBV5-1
TGCGCCAGCAGCTTGGACAGGGTAACCGGGGAGCTGTTTTTT
CASSLDRVTGELFF
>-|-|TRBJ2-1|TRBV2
TGTGCCAGCAGTGTGAATCTAGCGCGGGGCAATGAGCAGTTCTTC
CASSVNLARGNEQFF
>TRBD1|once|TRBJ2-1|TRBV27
TGTGCCAGCAGTCCGACAGGGGGCTCGGGAAATGAGCAGTTCTTC
CASSPTGGSGNEQFF
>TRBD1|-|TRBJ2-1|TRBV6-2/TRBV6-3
TGTGCCAGCAGTAACCGGGACAGGGACCACAATGAGCAGTTCTTC
CASSNRDRDHNEQFF
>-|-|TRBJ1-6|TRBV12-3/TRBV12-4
TGTGCCAGCAGCCCAAGACTAACTTCACCCCTCCACTTT
CASSPRLTSPLHF
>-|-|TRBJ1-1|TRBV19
TGTGCCAGTAGTTTTGGGGCGAACACTGAAGCTTTCTTT
CASSFGANTEAFF
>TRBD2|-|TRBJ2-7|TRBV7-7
TGTGCCAGCAGCTTAATATCGGGGGGCGAGCAGTACTTC
CASSLISGGEQYF
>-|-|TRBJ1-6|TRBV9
TGTGCCAGCAGCGTTGATGACAGGTATTCACCCCTCCACTTT
CASSVDDRYSPLHF
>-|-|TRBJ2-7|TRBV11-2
TGTGCCAGCAGCTTAGATCCCCGTTCCTACGAGCAGTACTTC
CASSLDPRSYEQYF
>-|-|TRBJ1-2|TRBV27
TGTGCCAGCAGTTTATGGGCAGGGGATGGCTACACCTTC
CASSLWAGDGYTF
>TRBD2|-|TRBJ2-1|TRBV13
TGTGCCAGCAGCCCAAGCGGGGGGGCGTTCAATGAGCAGTTCTTC
CASSPSGGAFNEQFF
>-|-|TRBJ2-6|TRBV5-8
TGTGCCAGCAGCTTCGAAGGTTACAGCTCTGGGGCCAACGTCCTGACTTTC
CASSFEGYSSGANVLTF
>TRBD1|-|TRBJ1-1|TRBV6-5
TGTGCCAGCAGCCGACAGGGGCACCCCGGAGCTTTCTTT
CASSRQGHPGAFF
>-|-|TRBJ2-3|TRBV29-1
TGCAGCGTTAGGGGCATAAGCACAGATACGCAGTATTTT
CSVRGISTDTQYF
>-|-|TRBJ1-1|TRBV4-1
TGCGCCAGCAGCCAAGATTTTCCGACTTACACTGAAGCTTTCTTT
CASSQDFPTYTEAFF
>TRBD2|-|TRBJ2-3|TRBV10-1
TGCGCCAGCTCGGGACTAGCCACAGATACGCAGTATTTT
CASSGLATDTQYF
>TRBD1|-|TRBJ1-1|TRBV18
TGTGCCAGCTCTCCTTACAGGGGCGTCAACACTGAAGCTTTCTTT
CASSPYRGVNTEAFF
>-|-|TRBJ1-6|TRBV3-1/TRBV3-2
TGTGCCAGCAGCCAAGATTCAGGGGTTAGGGCCCTCCACTTT
CASSQDSGVRALHF
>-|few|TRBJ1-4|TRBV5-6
TGTGCCAGCAGCTTTCTACAGGGCGGGGAAAAACTGTTTTTT
CASSFLQGGEKLFF
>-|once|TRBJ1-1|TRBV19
TGTGCCAGTAGTATAGATGCAGGGAACACTGAAGCTTTCTTT
CASSIDAGNTEAFF
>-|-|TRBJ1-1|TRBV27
TGTGCCAGCAGTTTCCGGGGGGAGACTGAAGCTTTCTTT
CASSFRGETEAFF
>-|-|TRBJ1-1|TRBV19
TGTGCCAGTAGTATCGGTGAGCTGACTCGGGGATCAATGAACACTGAAGCTTTCTTT
CASSIGELTRGSMNTEAFF
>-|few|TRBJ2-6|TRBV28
TGTGCCAGCAGCGGGTACTCTGGGGCCAACGTCCTGACTTTC
CASSGYSGANVLTF
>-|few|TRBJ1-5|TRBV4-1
TGCGCCAGCAGCCAACACCCTCAGGATAGCAATCAGCCCCAGCATTTT
CASSQHPQDSNQPQHF
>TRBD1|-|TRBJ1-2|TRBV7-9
TGTGCCAGCAGCCTAGGGACAGACTATGGCTACACCTTC
CASSLGTDYGYTF
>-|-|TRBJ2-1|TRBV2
TGTGCCAGCACATCTAGCAGCACCTACAATGAGCAGTTCTTC
CASTSSSTYNEQFF
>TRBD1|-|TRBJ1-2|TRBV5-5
TGTGCCAGCAGCCCGGGACAGGAACTCTATGGCTACACCTTC
CASSPGQELYGYTF
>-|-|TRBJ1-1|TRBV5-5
TGTGCCAGCAGCTTGTGGGGCAGTCCGAACACTGAAGCTTTCTTT
CASSLWGSPNTEAFF
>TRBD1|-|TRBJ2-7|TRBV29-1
TGCAGCGTTGCCGGACAGGGGGCCCGTCTTCCCTACGAGCAGTACTTC
CSVAGQGARLPYEQYF
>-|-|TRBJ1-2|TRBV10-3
TGTGCCATCAGTGAGTCGTCGTTCTATGGCTACACCTTC
CAISESSFYGYTF
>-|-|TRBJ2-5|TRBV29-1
TGCAGCGTTGCGGTCGGCCAAGAGACCCAGTACTTC
CSVAVGQETQYF
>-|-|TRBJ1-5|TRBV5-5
TGTGCCAGCAGCTCACTAGGCAATCAGCCCCAGCATTTT
CASSSLGNQPQHF
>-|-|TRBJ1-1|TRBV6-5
TGTGCCAGCAGTTACGGCTCAGGGCCCATGAACACTGAAGCTTTCTTT
CASSYGSGPMNTEAFF
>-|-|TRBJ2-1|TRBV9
TGTGCCAGCAGCGTAGCCTATGGTTATTACAATGAGCAGTTCTTC
CASSVAYGYYNEQFF
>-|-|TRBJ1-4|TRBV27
TGTGCCAGCAGGAGAAATGGCCCGGGGAATGAAAAACTGTTTTTT
CASRRNGPGNEKLFF
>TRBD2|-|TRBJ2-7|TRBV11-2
TGTGCCAGCAGCCCAGTGGTGGGGGGGAAGGCCTACGAGCAGTACTTC
CASSPVVGGKAYEQYF
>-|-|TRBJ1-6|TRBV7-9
TGTGCCAGCAGCTTAGACAGGAGTAATTCACCCCTCCACTTT
CASSLDRSNSPLHF
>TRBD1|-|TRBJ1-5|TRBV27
TGTGCCAGCAGTTTGAATGGCCAGGGGGATGATCAGCCCCAGCATTTT
CASSLNGQGDDQPQHF
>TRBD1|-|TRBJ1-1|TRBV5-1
TGCGCCAGCAGCTTGGCGGGACAGGGTATAACTGAAGCTTTCTTT
CASSLAGQGITEAFF
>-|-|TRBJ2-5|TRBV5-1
TGCGCCAGCAGCCCTAGGCCAGGGCCCCAAGAGACCCAGTACTTC
CASSPRPGPQETQYF
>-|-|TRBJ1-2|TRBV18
TGTGCCAGCTCACTGGGGGCAAACTATGGCTACACCTTC
CASSLGANYGYTF
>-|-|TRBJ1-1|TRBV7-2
TGTGCCAGCAGCCTAGGGGCAGGCTCCGAAGCTTTCTTT
CASSLGAGSEAFF
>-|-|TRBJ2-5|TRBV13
TGTGCCAGCAGCTTAGAGGGCGCCCCGGGGGAGACCCAGTACTTC
CASSLEGAPGETQYF
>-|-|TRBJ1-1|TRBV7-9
TGTGCCAGCAGCGCTCTTGTAGACACTGAAGCTTTCTTT
CASSALVDTEAFF
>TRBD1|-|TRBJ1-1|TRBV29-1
TGCAGCGTTGACCAAACAGGGGTACGCACTGAAGCTTTCTTT
CSVDQTGVRTEAFF
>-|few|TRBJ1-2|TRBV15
TGTGCCACCAGCGACGACAGGAGATATGGCTACACCTTC
CATSDDRRYGYTF
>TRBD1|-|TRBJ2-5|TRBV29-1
TGCAGCGTTGAACGGACAGGGAGTCAAGAGACCCAGTACTTC
CSVERTGSQETQYF
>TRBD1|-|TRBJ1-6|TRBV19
TGTGCCACCCAGGGACAGGGTGATTCACCCCTCCACTTT
CATQGQGDSPLHF
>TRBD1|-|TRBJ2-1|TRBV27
TGTGCCAGCCAAAGGGGTGGCGGAACAGGGGGCGAAGGTGAGCAGTTCTTC
CASQRGGGTGGEGEQFF
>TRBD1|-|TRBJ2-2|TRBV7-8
TGTGCCAGCAGCTTACAGGGGGCGTGGAACACCGGGGAGCTGTTTTTT
CASSLQGAWNTGELFF
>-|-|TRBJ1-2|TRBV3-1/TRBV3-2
TGTGCCAGCAGCCAAGAACACAGGGCCTATGGCTACACCTTC
CASSQEHRAYGYTF
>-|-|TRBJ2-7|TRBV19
TGTGCCAGTAGTATGGAGGGTTACGAGCAGTACTTC
CASSMEGYEQYF
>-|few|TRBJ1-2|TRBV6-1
TGTGCCAGCAGTGAAGAGACAGATGGCTACACCTTC
CASSEETDGYTF
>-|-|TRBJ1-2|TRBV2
TGTGCCAGCAGCCCCATTGGACAGAACTATGGCTACACCTTC
CASSPIGQNYGYTF
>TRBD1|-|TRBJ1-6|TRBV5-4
TGTGCCAGCAGCTGGACGGGACAGGGGGATTCACCCCTCCACTTT
CASSWTGQGDSPLHF
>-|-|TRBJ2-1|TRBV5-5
TGTGCCAGCAGCCCTAACCCCCTATCCTACAATGAGCAGTTCTTC
CASSPNPLSYNEQFF
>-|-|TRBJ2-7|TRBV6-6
TGTGCCAGCAGTTACTCGATACGACAGTCCTACGAGCAGTACTTC
CASSYSIRQSYEQYF